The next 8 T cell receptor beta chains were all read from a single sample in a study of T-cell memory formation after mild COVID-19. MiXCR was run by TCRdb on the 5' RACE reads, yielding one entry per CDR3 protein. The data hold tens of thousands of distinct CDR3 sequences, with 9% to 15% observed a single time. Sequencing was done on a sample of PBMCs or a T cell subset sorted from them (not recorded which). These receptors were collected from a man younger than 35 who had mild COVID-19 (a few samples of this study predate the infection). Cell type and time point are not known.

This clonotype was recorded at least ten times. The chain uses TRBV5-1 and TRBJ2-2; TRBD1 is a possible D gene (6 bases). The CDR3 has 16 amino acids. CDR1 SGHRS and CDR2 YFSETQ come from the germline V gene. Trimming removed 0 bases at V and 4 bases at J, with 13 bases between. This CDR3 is CASSLAAQGSTGELFF. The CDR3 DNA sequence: TGCGCCAGCAGCTTGGCCGCGCAGGGGTCCACCGGGGAGCTGTTTTTT.

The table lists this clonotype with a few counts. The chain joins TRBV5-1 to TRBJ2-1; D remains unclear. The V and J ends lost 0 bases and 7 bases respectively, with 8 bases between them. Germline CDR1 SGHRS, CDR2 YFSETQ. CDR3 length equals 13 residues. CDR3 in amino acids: CASSLAMVNEQFF. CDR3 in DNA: TGCGCCAGCAGCTTGGCCATGGTTAATGAGCAGTTCTTC.

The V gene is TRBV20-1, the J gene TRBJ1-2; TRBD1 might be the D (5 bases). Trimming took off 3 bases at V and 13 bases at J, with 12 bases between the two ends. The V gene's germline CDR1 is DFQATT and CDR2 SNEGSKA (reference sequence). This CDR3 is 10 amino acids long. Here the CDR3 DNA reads TGCAGTGCTAGGGACAAGCTTCTCACCTTC. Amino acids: CSARDKLLTF.

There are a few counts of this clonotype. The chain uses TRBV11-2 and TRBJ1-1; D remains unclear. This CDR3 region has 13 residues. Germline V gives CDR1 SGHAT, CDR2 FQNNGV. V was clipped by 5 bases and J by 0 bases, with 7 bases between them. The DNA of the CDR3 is TGTGCCAGCAGCCCAATACTGAACACTGAAGCTTTCTTT. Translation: CASSPILNTEAFF.

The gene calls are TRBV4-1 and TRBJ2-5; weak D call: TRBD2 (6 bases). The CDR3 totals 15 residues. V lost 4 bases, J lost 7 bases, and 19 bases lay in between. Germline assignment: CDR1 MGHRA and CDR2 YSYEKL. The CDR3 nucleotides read TGCGCCAGCAGCCGAGTCTGGGGGGTTCGAGGGACCCAGTACTTC. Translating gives CASSRVWGVRGTQYF.

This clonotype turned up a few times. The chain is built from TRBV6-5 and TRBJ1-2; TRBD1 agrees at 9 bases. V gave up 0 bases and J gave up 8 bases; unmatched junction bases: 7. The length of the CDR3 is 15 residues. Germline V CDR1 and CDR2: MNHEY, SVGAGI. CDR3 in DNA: TGTGCCAGCAGTTACTCCCGGACAGGGGTTAAAGGCTACACCTTC. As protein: CASSYSRTGVKGYTF.

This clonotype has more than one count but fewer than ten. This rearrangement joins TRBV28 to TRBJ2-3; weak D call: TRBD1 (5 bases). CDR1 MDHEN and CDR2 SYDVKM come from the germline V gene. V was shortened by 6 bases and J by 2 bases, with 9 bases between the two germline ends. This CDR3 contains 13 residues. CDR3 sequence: CASRGVLTDTQYF. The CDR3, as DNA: TGTGCCAGCAGAGGGGTCCTCACAGATACGCAGTATTTT.

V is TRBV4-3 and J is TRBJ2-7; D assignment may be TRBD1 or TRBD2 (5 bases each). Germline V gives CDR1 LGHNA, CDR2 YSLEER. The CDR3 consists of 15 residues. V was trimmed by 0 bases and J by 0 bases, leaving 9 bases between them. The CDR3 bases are TGCGCCAGCAGCCAAGAAGAGGGGAGCTCCTACGAGCAGTACTTC. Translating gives CASSQEEGSSYEQYF.